These T cell receptor beta chains were read from a single sample in a study of neurological immune-mediated disorders. TCRdb used MiXCR to reprocess the 5' RACE reads, holding one entry per CDR3 protein. The sample yields 55,000 to 80,000 distinct CDR3 sequences, roughly 15% seen once. The specimen sequenced was PBMCs. These TCRs come from a female donor with HTLV-1-associated myelopathy (HAM/TSP). CDR3s include the opening cysteine and the closing phenylalanine or tryptophan.

v_gene | CDR3aa
TRBV5-1 | CASSLQAGARADTQYF
TRBV5-1 | CASSLGGPPGPDTEAFF
TRBV5-1 | CASSLGGGKGEQFF
TRBV20-1 | CSARTGGNTGELFF
TRBV5-1 | CASSLRNRGVYTF
TRBV18 | CASSRTGDSNQPQHF
TRBV5-1 | CASSPAPSGRSYNEQFF
TRBV20-1 | CSAERPSTDTQYF
TRBV5-1 | CASSLALTTNEKLFF
TRBV12-3/TRBV12-4 | CASSGLNRGRVDEQFF
TRBV6-5 | CASSRDSSTNEQFF
TRBV18 | CASSPGTSANTGELFF
TRBV27 | CASKSGGAGYEQFF
TRBV5-1 | CASSLKSASTDTQYF
TRBV7-8 | CASSLARGSEGYTF
TRBV7-9 | CATVADRTNEQFF
TRBV4-1 | CASSQPGQGATNYGYTF
TRBV7-2 | CASSSFGGGTYNEQFF
TRBV7-2 | CASSSWTSGGAMNEQFF
TRBV7-9 | CASSLQGGGSYGYTF
TRBV12-3/TRBV12-4 | CASSLTGAGELFF
TRBV28 | CASSDTTGRADTQYF
TRBV7-2 | CASTIGVAGARTGELFF
TRBV5-1 | CASSLDAAGTAANYGYTF
TRBV30 | CAWSSGQGTDTQYF
TRBV20-1 | CSARDYGLTVSYEQYF
TRBV5-1 | CASQTGTGLTPLHF
TRBV12-3/TRBV12-4 | CASSLAGQGGYNEQFF
TRBV20-1 | CSARGQGVDTQYF
TRBV20-1 | CSAPTSVSTDTQYF